A selection of T cell receptor beta chains follows, all from one sample in a study of shared clonotypes between healthy human individuals. Generated by immunoSEQ multiplex PCR, the TCRdb table keeps only in-frame clones and is missing some. The sample holds roughly 2.5 million clones; approximately 92% are singletons and the top ten take about 0.13%. Material: naive CD4+ T cells sorted from blood. Receptors were obtained from a man younger than 35 in good health. CDR3s include the opening cysteine and the closing phenylalanine or tryptophan. A D gene is named only where the DNA matches it firmly. Clone size appears in some rows only: once, few, many, or a class for an expanded clone.

j_call	v_call	d_call	clone_size	cdr3_nt	cdr3_aa
TRBJ2-7	TRBV5-1	-	-	TGCGCCAGCAGTCGTACGACAGTCTCCTACGAGCAGTACTTC	CASSRTTVSYEQYF
TRBJ2-7	TRBV5-1	-	-	TGCGCCAGCAGCCTACTGGGGACCGGAACCTACGAGCAGTACTTC	CASSLLGTGTYEQYF
TRBJ1-4	TRBV11-1	-	-	TGTGCCAGCAGCTTGCGAGGGGCTCATATAGAAAAACTGTTTTTT	CASSLRGAHIEKLFF
TRBJ2-3	TRBV11-2	-	-	TGTGCCAGCAGCTCCTCGGGAGTCCCCACAGATACGCAGTATTTT	CASSSSGVPTDTQYF
TRBJ2-7	TRBV7-2	TRBD1	-	TGTGCCAGCAGCTTTAGACAGGGAACCTACGAGCAGTACTTC	CASSFRQGTYEQYF
TRBJ2-3	TRBV7-2	TRBD1	-	TGTGCCAGCAGCCCTCGACAGGGGGAGCGGACGTCCCAGTATTTT	CASSPRQGERTSQYF
TRBJ1-4	TRBV10-3	TRBD1	once	TGTGCCATCAGTGAAGGGGACAGGGGGCATGAAAAACTGTTTTTT	CAISEGDRGHEKLFF
TRBJ2-3	TRBV18	TRBD2	-	TGTGCCAGCTCACCTGGACTAGCGGTAGATACGCAGTATTTT	CASSPGLAVDTQYF
TRBJ1-1	TRBV6-6	TRBD1	-	TGTGCCAGCAGGTCCGGGACAGCGAACACTGAAGCTTTCTTT	CASRSGTANTEAFF
TRBJ2-1	TRBV7-2	TRBD2	-	TGTGCCAGCACGGCGGGACTAGCTTACAATGAGCAGTTCTTC	CASTAGLAYNEQFF
TRBJ1-1	TRBV5-4	-	-	TGTGCCAGCAGCGGCACCCGGGGGCTGAACACTGAAGCTTTCTTT	CASSGTRGLNTEAFF
TRBJ2-2	TRBV5-1	-	-	TGCGCCAGCAGCTCCGCCGGGACATCTTCGAACACCGGGGAGCTGTTTTTT	CASSSAGTSSNTGELFF
TRBJ2-3	TRBV18	TRBD1	-	TGTGCCAGCTCAGCCGGGACAGCCAGCACAGATACGCAGTATTTT	CASSAGTASTDTQYF
TRBJ1-4	TRBV5-8	-	-	TGTGCCAGCAGCCTCAGGAATGAAAAACTGTTTTTT	CASSLRNEKLFF
TRBJ2-5	TRBV5-6	-	once	TGTGCCAGCAGCTCGTCGGCGGAAGAGACCCAGTACTTC	CASSSSAEETQYF
TRBJ2-3	TRBV5-1	TRBD1	-	TGCGCCAGCAGCCGGGGACAGGGCACAGATACGCAGTATTTT	CASSRGQGTDTQYF
TRBJ2-5	TRBV2	TRBD2	-	TGTGCCAGCAGAGGACTAGCGGGGGGGCGTGAGCAGTACTTC	CASRGLAGGREQYF
TRBJ2-5	TRBV5-6	TRBD2	-	TGTGCCAGCAGCTTAGCGGGAGTTGAGACCCAGTACTTC	CASSLAGVETQYF
TRBJ2-3	TRBV6-5	-	-	TGTGCCAGCAGGGCCCAAGGGAAGTTAGGGGATACGCAGTATTTT	CASRAQGKLGDTQYF
TRBJ2-3	TRBV10-3	TRBD2	-	TGTGCCATCACCGTAAGCGGGGGCCTCACAGATACGCAGTATTTT	CAITVSGGLTDTQYF
TRBJ1-5	TRBV18	TRBD1	-	TGTGCCAGCTCAACCGGGACAGGGGGCAATCAGCCCCAGCATTTT	CASSTGTGGNQPQHF
TRBJ1-5	TRBV30	-	-	TGTGCCTGGAGCCGACAGAGCAATCAGCCCCAGCATTTT	CAWSRQSNQPQHF
TRBJ1-6	TRBV19	-	-	TGTGCCAGTAACGACCCCGGGAATTCACCCCTCCACTTT	CASNDPGNSPLHF
TRBJ1-1	TRBV7-3	TRBD1	-	TGTGCCAGCAGCCCGGGACAGGGGTCAAGCCGTGGCACTGAAGCTTTCTTT	CASSPGQGSSRGTEAFF
TRBJ2-7	TRBV6-5	-	-	TGTGCCAGCAGTCGTCCTGGGCACGAGCAGTACTTC	CASSRPGHEQYF
TRBJ1-4	TRBV2	-	-	TGTGCCAGCAGGACTCAAGGGTTTAATGAAAAACTGTTTTTT	CASRTQGFNEKLFF
TRBJ2-1	TRBV5-8	-	-	TGTGCCAGCAGCTTCAGGGTTACCTACAATGAGCAGTTCTTC	CASSFRVTYNEQFF
TRBJ2-6	TRBV4-2	-	-	TGTGCCAGCAGCCAAGACAGCCGTAGCTCTGGGGCCAACGTCCTGACTTTC	CASSQDSRSSGANVLTF
TRBJ2-3	TRBV9	-	-	TGTGCCAGCAGCGCATTCCCCCGGGGGAGCCGGGGGGATACGCAGTATTTT	CASSAFPRGSRGDTQYF
TRBJ2-6	TRBV21-1	-	-	TGTGCCAGCAGCGAACGGGACTCCACTAAGGAGGGATTCTCTGGGGCCAACGTCCTGACTTTC	CASSERDSTKEGFSGANVLTF
TRBJ1-2	TRBV5-1	TRBD1	-	TGCGCCAGCAGCCAGGACAGGGTTGGCTACACCTTC	CASSQDRVGYTF
TRBJ1-6	TRBV13	TRBD1	-	TGTGCCAGCAGCTCACATCAACCGGGACAGGGGGATTCACCCCTCCACTTT	CASSSHQPGQGDSPLHF
TRBJ1-1	TRBV18	TRBD1	-	TGTGCCAGCTCACCTATAGCTTCGACAGGGACTGAAGCTTTCTTT	CASSPIASTGTEAFF
TRBJ1-5	TRBV28	-	few	TGTGCCAGCAGTTCGGGGGAGGGCTTTGGGCAGCCCCAGCATTTT	CASSSGEGFGQPQHF
TRBJ2-7	TRBV2	-	-	TGTGCCAGCAGTGCCCGCTACGAGCAGTACTTC	CASSARYEQYF
TRBJ2-6	TRBV5-1	-	-	TGCGCCAGCAGCTTCGAAGGTTCTGGGGCCAACGTCCTGACTTTC	CASSFEGSGANVLTF
TRBJ1-5	TRBV7-6	-	-	TGTGCCAGCAGCCTAGACGGGAATCAGCCCCAGCATTTT	CASSLDGNQPQHF
TRBJ1-5	TRBV6-4	-	-	TGTGCCAGCAGTGGGGAAATTGGTCAGCCCCAGCATTTT	CASSGEIGQPQHF
TRBJ2-7	TRBV7-9	TRBD1	-	TGTGCCAGCAGCAACCGGGACAGCTCCTACGAGCAGTACTTC	CASSNRDSSYEQYF
TRBJ2-1	TRBV11-3	-	-	TGTGCCAGCAGCCGAGCCTCGGGGACCCTTTCCTACAATGAGCAGTTCTTC	CASSRASGTLSYNEQFF
TRBJ1-2	TRBV6-6	-	few	TGTGCCAGCAGTTACGGACAGATCTATGGCTACACCTTC	CASSYGQIYGYTF
TRBJ2-3	TRBV6-6	-	-	TGTGCCAGCAGCCCGCCCTTCACAGATACGCAGTATTTT	CASSPPFTDTQYF
TRBJ2-5	TRBV19	-	-	TGTGCCAGTAGCTACAGGGACTCACAAGAGACCCAGTACTTC	CASSYRDSQETQYF
TRBJ1-1	TRBV6-5	-	-	TGTGCCAGCAGCCTTGGACAAAACACTGAAGCTTTCTTT	CASSLGQNTEAFF
TRBJ1-5	TRBV7-2	TRBD1	-	TGTGCCAGCAGCGCCGAAGGGACAGGGATCCACCAGCCCCAGCATTTT	CASSAEGTGIHQPQHF
TRBJ1-1	TRBV18	-	-	TGTGCCAGCTCGACTGCAGGACGCTCAGACACTGAAGCTTTCTTT	CASSTAGRSDTEAFF
TRBJ1-2	TRBV2	-	-	TGTGCCAGCAGTCCACAGGGAGGCGACTATGGCTACACCTTC	CASSPQGGDYGYTF
TRBJ1-1	TRBV5-1	-	-	TGCGCCAGCAGCTTGGACAGGGAGACTGAAGCTTTCTTT	CASSLDRETEAFF
TRBJ1-4	TRBV27	-	-	TGTGCCAGCAGTTGCCCACTGGGGGGTTCCCTTGGGAGTAATGAAAAACTGTTTTTT	CASSCPLGGSLGSNEKLFF
TRBJ2-7	TRBV5-1	TRBD2	-	TGCGCCAGCAGCTTAGCGGGGGGCAACGAGCAGTACTTC	CASSLAGGNEQYF
TRBJ2-7	TRBV5-1	TRBD2	-	TGCGCCAGCAGCCCGGTCGGGGGGTTCTACGAGCAGTACTTC	CASSPVGGFYEQYF
TRBJ1-2	TRBV29-1	TRBD1	once	TGCAGCGTTGTCCCAGGGGGCCGATATGGCTACACCTTC	CSVVPGGRYGYTF
TRBJ2-3	TRBV29-1	-	once	TGCAGCGTTGGGGCGGGGAGGACAGATACGCAGTATTTT	CSVGAGRTDTQYF
TRBJ2-4	TRBV7-8	-	-	TGTGCCAGCAGCCTTGGACAGTCGGGCATTCAGTACTTC	CASSLGQSGIQYF
TRBJ1-2	TRBV2	-	-	TGTGCCAGCAGTGTCGCAGGGGCAAACTATGGCTACACCTTC	CASSVAGANYGYTF
TRBJ2-1	TRBV2	TRBD2	-	TGTGCCAGCAGGCCGGGACTAGCGGGAGTTGAGCAGTTCTTC	CASRPGLAGVEQFF
TRBJ2-5	TRBV5-4	-	-	TGTGCCAGCAGCTTGAAGGCTAGCGCAGAGACCCAGTACTTC	CASSLKASAETQYF
TRBJ2-2	TRBV2	TRBD2	-	TGTGCCAGCAGGCGGACTAGCGGGGGTCCGGGGACCGGGGAGCTGTTTTTT	CASRRTSGGPGTGELFF